This T cell receptor beta chain emerged from a study of OX40 agonist ivuxolimab in advanced cancers. With regard to the full study: Ivuxolimab, which targeted the costimulatory receptor OX40 (CD134), was an agonistic, fully human IgG2 monoclonal antibody. Intravenous ivuxolimab was administered to patients every 2 weeks at six dose levels: 0.01, 0.1, 0.3, 1.5, 3 and 10 mg/kg. Among the 52 dose-escalation patients, around 19 had hepatocellular carcinoma, 15 or so melanoma, 9 renal cell carcinoma and 9 head and neck cancer. A male proportion of around 80% and a mean age of approximately 60 years, ranging from roughly 23 to 85, were recorded for the dose-escalation cohort. Patients were allowed to have had prior anti-PD-1, anti-PD-L1 or anti-CTLA-4 therapy, and around 43% of the dose-escalation patients had been treated with checkpoint inhibitors. Partial responses occurred in three dose-escalation patients: two with cutaneous melanoma and one with hepatocellular carcinoma. Peripheral TCRbeta sequencing aimed to test whether ivuxolimab altered TCR sequence diversity and caused clonal T-cell expansion. The paper covers the monotherapy dose-escalation part of the phase I ivuxolimab trial, which included N ≈ 52 patients. Study-level results and caveats: In the 0.1-3.0 mg/kg groups, partial responders had among the lowest normalized peripheral clonal expansion, particularly in CD8+ T cells. The antigen specificity of the peripheral T cells that underwent clonal expansion was not determined. At doses from 0.1 to 3.0 mg/kg, clonal expansion was seen in both CD4+ and CD8+ blood T cells between baseline and week 6. After ivuxolimab, CD8+ T cells had more expanded clones than CD4+ T cells on average. Low levels of normalized T-cell clonal expansion were also seen in some nonresponding patients.

Patients with a history of autoimmune disease or receiving systemic immunosuppression were excluded from the trial. In every dose cohort, peripheral blood was drawn for TCR sequencing at baseline, cycle 4 day 1, and cycle 7 day 1. Samples were obtained from an open-label, multicenter, first-in-human phase I dose-escalation trial of ivuxolimab. Adults with locally advanced or metastatic melanoma, renal cell, hepatocellular, or head and neck squamous cell carcinoma were enrolled in the trial. Before TCR sequencing, CD4+ T cells and CD8+ T cells from peripheral blood were sorted into separate populations. Genomic DNA was isolated from the sorted cells so that the TCRbeta CDR3 region could be sequenced. TCRbeta CDR3 regions were sequenced using the immunoSEQ Assay. In its TCRdb copy, this immuneACCESS table keeps in-frame sequences only and misses some clones. Where compared with another copy, unresolved V genes explain less than half of these, and the others have no known cause. For this sample there are 70,000 to 75,000 clones; 86% appear just once. Jointly, the top ten make up 1.1% of the sample.

Measured from the cysteine to the phenylalanine, the CDR3 is 17 residues long. Of all the DNA, just the CDR3 is kept, 51 bases in frame from base 1. From the germline V gene, CDR1 is MDHEN and CDR2 is SYDVKM. Trimming leaves V shorter by 6 bases and J shorter by 6 bases, with the junction holding 14 bases beyond the gene matches. Comments on this clone: Its cognate antigen has yet to be identified. Within one base of it there is no much larger clone, and no base qualities were kept.

The rearranged segments are TRBV28 and TRBJ2-3; 11 bases in the junction line up with TRBD2. The sample here was CD4+ or CD8+ T cells sorted from blood, taken in a trial of the OX40 agonist ivuxolimab. This TCR was recovered from an adult with an advanced solid tumor such as melanoma, head and neck, liver or kidney cancer. The CDR3 has the sequence CASSQATSGVFSDTQYF. The bases are TGTGCCAGCAGCCAGGCGACTAGCGGGGTCTTTTCGGATACGCAGTATTTT.